The rows below give T cell receptor beta chains drawn from one sample of a study of post-analysis software for immune sequencing data. MiXCR was run by TCRdb on the PCR reads, yielding one entry per CDR3 protein. There are 450,000 to 650,000 distinct CDR3 sequences in the sample; roughly two fifths occur only once, and about 1.5% lies in the top ten. Sequenced input: blood. These receptors came from a girl between 5 and 17 years old with multiple sclerosis. CDR3s include the opening cysteine and the closing phenylalanine or tryptophan. A D gene is named only where the DNA matches it firmly.

TRBJ1-5 TRBV12-3/TRBV12-4 . CASSWSGRDQPQHF
TRBJ2-1 TRBV7-2 . CASSHIRFGGVYNEQFF
TRBJ1-5 TRBV6-5 TRBD1 CAPPVGTGQGAQPQHF
TRBJ1-6 TRBV7-2 . CASSVDSFGPLHF
TRBJ2-3 TRBV20-1 TRBD2 CSAGSGTNTDTQYF
TRBJ1-1 TRBV5-1 . CASSLTGTGNTEAFF
TRBJ2-5 TRBV7-9 TRBD2 CASSLLGTSGRAEEQYF
TRBJ2-5 TRBV5-1 TRBD2 CASSPGLAETQYF
TRBJ2-1 TRBV24-1 TRBD2 CATSERTSGRNTYNEQFF
TRBJ2-3 TRBV4-1 TRBD1 CASSNGQGTDTQYF
TRBJ2-7 TRBV5-1 . CASSQDLSYEQYF
TRBJ2-7 TRBV11-3 . CASSARTSFPKYEQYF
TRBJ1-2 TRBV7-8 . CASAEGWTANYGYTF
TRBJ2-7 TRBV29-1 TRBD2 CSVALGLAGPYEQYF
TRBJ2-3 TRBV27 . CASRIGQLQYF